Listed here are 25 T cell receptor beta chains from one sample, sequenced in a study of Graves' ophthalmopathy and Graves' hyperthyroidism. Researchers took RNA transcripts and amplified TCR beta CDR3 regions from them. HTBI-primed RT-PCR formed the first round, and a multiplex PCR formed the second. MiXCR, run by TCRdb on the multiplex PCR reads, gives a single entry per CDR3 protein. The sample carries over a million distinct CDR3 sequences, less than 45% recorded once. The sequenced sample was peripheral blood or thyroid tissue (not recorded which). The receptors here all came from an adult man with Graves' hyperthyroidism.

This clonotype was recorded once. This chain connects TRBV2 to TRBJ1-1; TRBD1 is a possible D gene (6 bases). The germline gives CDR1 SNHLY, CDR2 FYNNEI. The CDR3 length is 17 residues. Trimming took off 8 bases at V and 3 bases at J, with 25 bases between the two ends. CDR3 nucleotide sequence: TGTGCCAGCCCGTCGGGGGGGGGCCCTGATCGATACACTGAAGCTTTCTTT. It translates to CASPSGGGPDRYTEAFF.

This clonotype was counted only a few times. The chain carries TRBV19 and TRBJ1-4; D unclear. Deletions cut 0 bases from V and 10 bases from J, with 18 bases between. Per the germline V gene, CDR1 is LNHDA and CDR2 is SQIVND (reference sequence). This CDR3 has 16 amino acids. The DNA of the CDR3 is TGTGCCAGTAGTATAGACTTCCAGGCCCGCGGAGGAAAACTGTTTTTT. Protein: CASSIDFQARGGKLFF.

This clonotype was picked up many times. This chain joins TRBV20-1 and TRBJ2-7; D is possibly TRBD1 (5 bases). The CDR3 sequence is 11 residues long. V lost 6 bases and J lost 7, with 13 bases in between. Germline CDR1 is DFQATT and CDR2 is SNEGSKA (reference sequence). The CDR3 loop is CSAIKKGEQYF. The CDR3, as DNA: TGCAGTGCCATCAAAAAGGGGGAGCAGTACTTC.

The rearrangement joins TRBV29-1 to TRBJ2-7; D gene uncertain. Germline V gene data show CDR1 as SQVTM and CDR2 as ANQGSEA. The CDR3 loop spans 8 amino acids. The CDR3, as DNA: TGCAGACTCTACGAGCAGTACTTC. Amino acid sequence: CRLYEQYF.

As concerns this clonotype: This clone may be a read error of a much larger clone one base away. The CDR3 does not close with the conserved phenylalanine or tryptophan, likely indicating a read error. The chain uses TRBV4-1 and TRBJ2-7; D may be TRBD1 (5 bases). The CDR3 is 14 amino acids. V gave up 0 bases and J gave up 4 bases, with 10 bases separating them. From germline, CDR1 is MGHRA and CDR2 YSYEKL. The CDR3 DNA follows: TGCGCCAGCAGCCAAGATGCAGGACAATACGAGCAGTACCTC. Its protein product is CASSQDAGQYEQYL.

This clonotype was seen repeatedly, ten times or more. CDR3 DNA sequence: TGCAGCGTCTATCGGTACGCCGGGGAGCTGTTTTTT. Encoded protein: CSVYRYAGELFF. This chain joins TRBV29-1 and TRBJ2-2; D is undetermined. V was pared by 6 bases and J by 6 bases, with 11 bases between. CDR3 length: 12 residues. Germline V gene data show CDR1 as SQVTM and CDR2 as ANQGSEA.

Remarks on this clonotype: Possible read error: a much larger clone is one base away. This rearrangement joins TRBV5-1 to TRBJ1-2, with no clear D. Germline V gene data show CDR1 as SGHRS and CDR2 as YFSETQ. The CDR3 length is 14 residues. In nucleotides, the CDR3 is TGCGTCAGCAGCTTGATCGAAACTAACTATGGCTACACCTTC. Residues: CVSSLIETNYGYTF.

In its sample, this clonotype was seen a few times. The chain's CDR3 is CSAAPWDNSYEQYF. The CDR3 DNA sequence: TGCAGTGCTGCCCCCTGGGACAACTCCTACGAGCAGTACTTC. The V and J genes are TRBV20-1 and TRBJ2-7; weak D call: TRBD1 (6 bases). This CDR3 has 14 residues. Trimming shortened V by 5 bases and J by 0 bases, and 14 bases separated the two germline ends. CDR1 is DFQATT, CDR2 SNEGSKA, per germline (reference sequence).

The chain uses TRBV7-9 and TRBJ2-3; D possibly corresponds to TRBD2 (6 bases). Germline V CDR1 and CDR2: SEHNR, FQNEAQ (reference sequence). The CDR3 is made up of 16 amino acids. V was shortened by 3 bases and J by 1 base, with 14 bases between the two germline ends. The CDR3 is CASSFWRESGTDTQYF. The CDR3 nucleotides read TGTGCCAGCAGCTTTTGGAGGGAGTCTGGCACAGATACGCAGTATTTT.

A few counts support this clonotype. The V gene is TRBV28, the J gene TRBJ1-1, with a weak D call TRBD1 (6 bases). There are 14 residues in the CDR3. V was trimmed by 8 bases and J by 2 bases, leaving 15 bases between them. Germline CDR1 and CDR2: MDHEN and SYDVKM. The CDR3 bases are TGTGCCAGCCTCAGGGGACTTTCAAACACTGAAGCTTTCTTT. Residues: CASLRGLSNTEAFF.

This rearrangement joins TRBV25-1 to TRBJ2-5; 7 positions agree with TRBD1. Germline V CDR1 and CDR2: MGHDK, SYGVNS. Trimming at V came to 2 bases and at J to 0 bases, leaving 3 bases not matched to a gene. The CDR3 loop spans 15 amino acids. CDR3 coding DNA: TGTGCCAGCAGTGAAAGGACAGGAGACCAAGAGACCCAGTACTTC. Encoded protein: CASSERTGDQETQYF.

This clonotype was detected many times. The chain couples TRBV19 to TRBJ1-5, with D unresolved. The CDR3 runs 13 residues. The germline CDR1 and CDR2 sequences are LNHDA and SQIVND (reference sequence). The ends were cut back, 2 bases at V and 9 bases at J, with 11 bases in the middle. This CDR3 reads CASSIPPGAPQHF. CDR3 DNA sequence: TGTGCCAGTAGTATACCTCCGGGTGCGCCCCAGCATTTT.

This clonotype was seen at least ten times. The J gene is TRBJ2-7, the V gene TRBV29-1; D not certain. This CDR3 is 13 amino acids long. The V end was cut by 2 bases, the J end by 3 bases, with 11 bases between. Germline V gene sequence: CDR1 SQVTM, CDR2 ANQGSEA. The CDR3 DNA is TGCAGCGTTGAAACTCTGCAAGGCTACGAGCAGTACTTC. It specifies CSVETLQGYEQYF.

The chain links TRBV6-1 to TRBJ1-6, with unresolved D. The germline V gene has CDR1 MNHNS and CDR2 SASEGT. This CDR3 region has 11 residues. V was pared by 6 bases and J by 14 bases, with 11 bases between. The CDR3 DNA reads as TGTGCCAGCAGAGCCGATCGGGCCCTCCACTTT. This translates into CASRADRALHF.

The sample holds many counts of this clonotype. J is TRBJ2-7 and V is TRBV7-2; 8 bases map to TRBD2. This CDR3 comprises 15 residues. Germline CDR1 reads SGHTA; CDR2 reads FQGNSA. The junction had 4 bases not matched to a gene; V was cut back by 1 base and J by 2 bases. CDR3 residues: CASSLVAGGAYEQYF. The CDR3 coding sequence is TGTGCCAGCAGCTTAGTGGCGGGGGGTGCCTACGAGCAGTACTTC. Complete variable domain (other parts from reference TRBV7-2 and TRBJ2-7): GAGVSQSPSNKVTEKGKDVELRCDPISGHTALYWYRQSLGQGLEFLIYFQGNSAPDKSGLPSDRFSAERTGGSVSTLTIQRTQQEDSAVYLCASSLVAGGAYEQYFGPGTRLTVT.

Of note for this clonotype: At one boundary the junction diverges from the germline segment, which might be a read error. The J gene is TRBJ2-5, the V gene TRBV10-2, with D perhaps being TRBD1 or TRBD2 (5 bases each). The CDR3 length is 13 residues. The germline CDR1 and CDR2 sequences are WSHSY and SAAADI. The DNA of the CDR3 is TGTGCCACCGATGGGGGAACACAAGAGACCCAGTACTTC. Translating gives CATDGGTQETQYF.

This clonotype occurred many times. The chain has TRBV7-2 and TRBJ1-2; a weak D match, TRBD1 (5 bases). This CDR3 is 14 amino acids long. Germline CDR1 reads SGHTA; CDR2 reads FQGNSA. V shed 1 base and J shed 8 bases, with 14 bases lying between them. CDR3 sequence (DNA): TGTGCCAGCAGCTTAGACGGGCAGGGATTCGGCTACACCTTC. Amino acids: CASSLDGQGFGYTF.

In the case of this clonotype: A clone one base away is much larger, so this may be a read error. The genes are TRBV10-3 and TRBJ2-7; a weak D match, TRBD1 (6 bases). This CDR3 is 15 amino acids long. Per the germline V gene, CDR1 is ENHRY and CDR2 is SYGVKD. The ends were cut back, 2 bases at V and 2 bases at J, with 13 bases in the middle. The DNA for the CDR3 is TGTGCCATCAGTGAGCCCCCGACAGGTCCCTACGAGCAGTACTTC. This encodes CAISEPPTGPYEQYF.

This clonotype was detected many times. V usage is TRBV5-1 and J usage is TRBJ2-7; 8 bases agree with TRBD2. The ends lost 0 bases at V and 2 bases at J; junction bases unmatched: 4. From germline, CDR1 is SGHRS and CDR2 YFSETQ. The CDR3 extends over 15 amino acids. The CDR3 sequence: CASSLAGGQPYEQYF. CDR3 DNA: TGCGCCAGCAGCTTGGCGGGAGGGCAGCCCTACGAGCAGTACTTC. The entire variable domain, with the rest obtained from reference TRBV5-1 and TRBJ2-7, is as follows: KAGVTQTPRYLIKTRGQQVTLSCSPISGHRSVSWYQQTPGQGLQFLFEYFSETQRNKGNFPGRFSGRQFSNSRSEMNVSTLELGDSALYLCASSLAGGQPYEQYFGPGTRLTVT.

The table lists this clonotype with many counts. The chain is built from TRBV2 and TRBJ1-5; 7 bases map to TRBD1. J gave up 4 bases and V 6 bases, and 9 bases lay outside the gene matches. CDR3 length equals 15 residues. The germline V gene encodes CDR1 SNHLY and CDR2 FYNNEI. The CDR3 region is CASRGRDRSNQPQHF. The CDR3 nucleotides are TGTGCCAGCAGGGGCCGGGACAGAAGTAATCAGCCCCAGCATTTT.

Turning to this clonotype: The junction shows a germline mismatch at one end, possibly a read error. V gene TRBV10-3 combines with J gene TRBJ2-5; unclear D gene. Germline V CDR1 and CDR2: ENHRY, SYGVKD. The CDR3 sequence is 13 residues long. Here the CDR3 DNA reads TGTGCCAGCAGTGAAGCCCTGCAAGAGACCCAGTACTTC. The encoded protein is CASSEALQETQYF.

The CDR3 spells CSGAISTDTQYF. Written as DNA, the CDR3 is TGCAGCGGAGCAATTAGCACAGATACGCAGTATTTT. The chain recombines TRBV29-1 with TRBJ2-3; D call uncertain. CDR1 and CDR2 from the germline V gene are SQVTM and ANQGSEA. CDR3 length equals 12 residues. Trimming shortened V by 7 bases and J by 0 bases, and 8 bases separated the two germline ends.

V and J are TRBV19 and TRBJ2-2, with TRBD1 as a possible D gene (6 bases). The CDR3 is made up of 16 amino acids. Germline V CDR1 and CDR2: LNHDA, SQIVND (reference sequence). V was cut by 6 bases and J by 4 bases, with 18 bases left in between. CDR3 nucleotide sequence: TGTGCCAGTAGGTTGGGGGCAGCCTTTGTCACCGGGGAGCTGTTTTTT. Translating gives CASRLGAAFVTGELFF.

This clonotype turned up a few times. V and J are TRBV5-1 and TRBJ2-5; D assignment may be TRBD1 or TRBD2 (6 bases each). Germline V gives CDR1 SGHRS, CDR2 YFSETQ. The germline V and J ends were trimmed by 5 bases and 5 bases, with 19 bases remaining between them. This CDR3 spans 15 amino acids. This chain's CDR3 is CASSSEGGLHETQYF. The CDR3 bases are TGCGCCAGCAGTAGCGAGGGGGGACTGCACGAGACCCAGTACTTC.

CDR3 in DNA: TGCAGCGTTTTACAGGGGCCCAATCAGCCCCAGCATTTT. Its translation: CSVLQGPNQPQHF. The chain joins TRBV29-1 to TRBJ1-5; 7 bases align to TRBD1. V dropped 5 bases and J dropped 3; count of bases not matched to a gene: 4. CDR1 and CDR2 (germline): SQVTM, ANQGSEA. CDR3 length: 13 amino acids.